The 5 T cell receptor beta chains given below trace back to one sample, sequenced in a study of T cell responses to AZD1222 COVID-19 vaccine. Measured with immunoSEQ multiplex PCR; TCRdb has only the in-frame clones, and not every one. Of around 140,000 clones in the sample, approximately 90% were seen once. This specimen was peripheral blood, taken 28 days after the second AZD1222 dose. The receptors originated from an adult who received the AZD1222 COVID-19 vaccine.

V and J are TRBV6-2 or TRBV6-3 and TRBJ2-3; no clear D. V was pared by 2 bases and J by 2 bases, with 14 bases between. This CDR3 is built from 16 residues. CDR1 is MNHEY and CDR2 is SVGEGT in the germline V gene. The CDR3 DNA reads TGTGCCAGCAGTTACGGCAACCTACCCCCCACAGATACGCAGTATTTT. It encodes CASSYGNLPPTDTQYF.

This clone appeared a single time. V usage is TRBV6-5 and J usage is TRBJ1-3; D is uncertain. Germline lookup yields CDR1 MNHEY and CDR2 SVGAGI. This CDR3 contains 14 residues. The ends were cut back, 6 bases at V and 1 base at J, with 10 bases in the middle. The CDR3 is CASRAGKSGNTIYF. The CDR3 coding sequence is TGTGCCAGCAGGGCAGGAAAGTCTGGAAACACCATATATTTT.

The chain couples TRBV5-1 to TRBJ1-2, with 11 nucleotides matching TRBD1. The CDR3 spans 15 residues. Trimming removed 4 bases from V and 4 bases from J; junction bases left unmatched: 6. Germline loops: CDR1 SGHRS, CDR2 YFSETQ. The CDR3 DNA sequence: TGCGCCAGCAGCGGATGGACAGGGGGCCTCTATGGCTACACCTTC. Translating gives CASSGWTGGLYGYTF.

The V gene is TRBV2, the J gene TRBJ2-2; tentative D call: TRBD1 (6 bases). The V end lost 4 bases, the J end lost 4 bases, and 13 bases lay between the germline ends. Germline values: CDR1 SNHLY, CDR2 FYNNEI. The CDR3 is 15 amino acids. This chain's CDR3 is CASSARAGATGELFF. In DNA form, the CDR3 reads TGTGCCAGCAGTGCCCGGGCAGGGGCCACCGGGGAGCTGTTTTTT.

The chain joins TRBV4-1 to TRBJ1-5; D unclear. Trimming took 1 base from V and 5 from J, leaving 6 bases between them. The CDR3 spans 13 residues. Germline V gene data show CDR1 as MGHRA and CDR2 as YSYEKL. CDR3 in DNA: TGCGCCAGCAGCCAAGGGGTGTATCAGCCCCAGCATTTT. This codes for CASSQGVYQPQHF.